The clone carrying this T cell receptor beta chain was detected only once. The source of the sample is a study of Ad26.COV2.S vaccination and SARS-CoV-2 variants. The treatment is: around 19 received Ad26.COV2.S at low or high dose, single or two shots; 5 received placebo; per-sample allocation not given. Samples analyzed were those drawn on day 63 after the first vaccine or placebo injection. A Boston adult aged 18-55 years was the donor. Repertoires were generated with immunoSEQ multiplex PCR, while TCRdb's copy carries only in-frame clones and drops some. Here the sample spans 350,000 to 400,000 clones, less than 90% being singletons. There are 14 residues in the CDR3. Germline lookup yields CDR1 SGHRS and CDR2 YFSETQ. V gave up 0 bases and J gave up 6 bases, with 12 bases separating them.

J is TRBJ1-1 and V is TRBV5-1, with D perhaps TRBD1 (6 bases). Sequenced material: peripheral blood, taken in a trial of Ad26.COV2.S vaccine versus placebo. This sequence originates from a person aged 18-65 years who received the Ad26.COV2.S COVID-19 vaccine or a placebo. The CDR3 DNA reads as TGCGCCAGCAGCTTGGACCCCGAGGGGGCTGAAGCTTTCTTT. Encoded protein: CASSLDPEGAEAFF.